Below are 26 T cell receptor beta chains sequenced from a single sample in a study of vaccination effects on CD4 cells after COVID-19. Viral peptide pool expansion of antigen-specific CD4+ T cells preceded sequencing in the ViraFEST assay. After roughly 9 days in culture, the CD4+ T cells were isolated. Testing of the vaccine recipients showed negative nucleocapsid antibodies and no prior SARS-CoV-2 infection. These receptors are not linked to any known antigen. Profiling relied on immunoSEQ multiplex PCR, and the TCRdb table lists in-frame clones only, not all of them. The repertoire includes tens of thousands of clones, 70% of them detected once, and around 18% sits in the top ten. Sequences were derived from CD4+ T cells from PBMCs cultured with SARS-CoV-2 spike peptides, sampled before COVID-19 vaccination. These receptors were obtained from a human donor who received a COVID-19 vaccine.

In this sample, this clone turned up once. CDR3: CASSRQGAGYEQYF. The CDR3 DNA reads as TGTGCCAGTAGTAGACAGGGGGCGGGATACGAGCAGTACTTC. The V gene is TRBV19, the J gene TRBJ2-7; 10 bases line up with TRBD1. The germline V gene has CDR1 LNHDA and CDR2 SQIVND (reference sequence). This CDR3 spans 14 amino acids. The J segment lost 4 bases and the V segment lost 4 bases, leaving 4 bases of the junction unmatched.

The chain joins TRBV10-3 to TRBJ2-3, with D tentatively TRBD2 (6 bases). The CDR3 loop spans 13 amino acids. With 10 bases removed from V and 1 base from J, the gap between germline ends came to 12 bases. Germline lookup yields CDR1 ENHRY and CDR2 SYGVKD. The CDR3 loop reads CATRDFRTDTQYF. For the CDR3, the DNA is TGTGCCACTCGGGACTTCCGCACAGATACGCAGTATTTT.

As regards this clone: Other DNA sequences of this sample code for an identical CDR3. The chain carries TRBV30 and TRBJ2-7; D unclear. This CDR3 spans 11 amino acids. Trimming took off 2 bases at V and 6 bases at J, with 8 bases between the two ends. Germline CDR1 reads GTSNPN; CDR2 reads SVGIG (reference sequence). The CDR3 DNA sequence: TGTGCCTGGAGTTCCCTCGGCGAGCAGTACTTC. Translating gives CAWSSLGEQYF. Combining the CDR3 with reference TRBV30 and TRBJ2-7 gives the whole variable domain SQTIHQWPATLVQPVGSPLSLECTVEGTSNPNLYWYRQAAGRGLQLLFYSVGIGQISSEVPQNLSASRPQDRQFILSSKKLLLSDSGFYLCAWSSLGEQYFGPGTRLTVT.

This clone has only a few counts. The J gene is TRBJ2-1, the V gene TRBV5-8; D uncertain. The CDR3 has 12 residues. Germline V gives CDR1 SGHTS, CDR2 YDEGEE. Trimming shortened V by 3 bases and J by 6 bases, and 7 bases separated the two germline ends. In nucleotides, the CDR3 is TGTGCCAGCAGCTCGGTCCGCAATGAGCAGTTCTTC. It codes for CASSSVRNEQFF. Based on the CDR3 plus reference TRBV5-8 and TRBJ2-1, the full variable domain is EAGVTQSPTHLIKTRGQQATLRCSPISGHTSVYWYQQALGLGLQFLLWYDEGEERNRGNFPPRFSGRQFPNYSSELNVNALELEDSALYLCASSSVRNEQFFGPGTRLTVL.

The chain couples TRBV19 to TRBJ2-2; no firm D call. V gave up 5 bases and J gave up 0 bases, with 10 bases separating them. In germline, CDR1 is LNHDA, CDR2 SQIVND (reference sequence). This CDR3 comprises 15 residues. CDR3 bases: TGTGCCAGTAGTTGGCAGCTAACGAACACCGGGGAGCTGTTTTTT. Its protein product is CASSWQLTNTGELFF.

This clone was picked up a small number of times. CDR3 residues: CASSQGWEGRSTDTQYF. For the CDR3, the DNA is TGTGCCAGCAGCCAAGGGTGGGAGGGCCGAAGCACAGATACGCAGTATTTT. The chain recombines TRBV4-2 with TRBJ2-3, with TRBD2 matching over 7 bases. The CDR3 sequence is 17 residues long. V shed 1 base and J 0 bases; nucleotides not matched to a gene: 7. CDR1 is LGHNA, CDR2 YNFKEQ, per germline.

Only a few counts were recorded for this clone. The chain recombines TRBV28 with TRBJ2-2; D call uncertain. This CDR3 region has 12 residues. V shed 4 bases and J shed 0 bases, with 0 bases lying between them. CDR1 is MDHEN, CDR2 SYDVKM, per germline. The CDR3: CASSSNTGELFF. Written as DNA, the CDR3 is TGTGCCAGCAGTTCGAACACCGGGGAGCTGTTTTTT.

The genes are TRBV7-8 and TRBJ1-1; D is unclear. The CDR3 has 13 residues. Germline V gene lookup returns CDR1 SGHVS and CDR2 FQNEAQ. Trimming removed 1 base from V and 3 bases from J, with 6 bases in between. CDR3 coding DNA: TGTGCCAGCAGCTTAGAAACAGACACTGAAGCTTTCTTT. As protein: CASSLETDTEAFF.

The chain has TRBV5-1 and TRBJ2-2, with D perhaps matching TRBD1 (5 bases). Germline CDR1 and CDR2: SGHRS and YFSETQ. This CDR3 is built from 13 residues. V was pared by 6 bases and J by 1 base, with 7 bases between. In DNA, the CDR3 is TGCGCCAGCAAACAGGAGAACACCGGGGAGCTGTTTTTT. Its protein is CASKQENTGELFF.

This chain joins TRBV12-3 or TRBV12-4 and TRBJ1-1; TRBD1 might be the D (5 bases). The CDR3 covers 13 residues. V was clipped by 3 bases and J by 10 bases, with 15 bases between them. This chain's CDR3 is CASSFLGGRVAFF. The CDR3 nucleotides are TGTGCCAGCAGTTTTTTGGGGGGTCGTGTAGCTTTCTTT.

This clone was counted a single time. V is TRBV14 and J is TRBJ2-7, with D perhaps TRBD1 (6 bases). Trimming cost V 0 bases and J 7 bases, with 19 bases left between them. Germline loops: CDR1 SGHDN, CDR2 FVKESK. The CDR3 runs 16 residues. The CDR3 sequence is CASSQEGTQYRDEQYF. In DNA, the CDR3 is TGTGCCAGCAGCCAAGAGGGTACCCAATACAGGGATGAGCAGTACTTC.

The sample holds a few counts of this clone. In DNA, the CDR3 is TGTGCCAGCAGCGTGCGAGTCTCCTACGAGCAGTACTTC. It codes for CASSVRVSYEQYF. The chain links TRBV5-8 to TRBJ2-7; D gene ambiguous. The V end was cut by 4 bases, the J end by 0 bases, with 8 bases between. Germline CDR1 SGHTS, CDR2 YDEGEE. This CDR3 is 13 amino acids long.

The CDR3 nucleotides read TGTGCCAGCAGCTCCGGACTAGCCGATGAGCAGTTCTTC. Translation: CASSSGLADEQFF. The V call is TRBV11-2, the J call TRBJ2-1; 8 positions agree with TRBD2. The length of the CDR3 is 13 residues. Trimming cost V 4 bases and J 8 bases; bases outside gene matches: 4. Germline-derived CDR1 and CDR2 are SGHAT and FQNNGV.

The CDR3 protein is CSVELAGYEQYF. The CDR3 region has the DNA TGCAGCGTTGAGTTAGCGGGCTACGAGCAGTACTTC. The chain uses TRBV29-1 and TRBJ2-7; 7 bases map to TRBD2. The germline V gene has CDR1 SQVTM and CDR2 ANQGSEA. The CDR3 runs to 12 residues. After removal of 3 bases from V and 3 bases from J, the junction contained 2 bases not matched to a gene.

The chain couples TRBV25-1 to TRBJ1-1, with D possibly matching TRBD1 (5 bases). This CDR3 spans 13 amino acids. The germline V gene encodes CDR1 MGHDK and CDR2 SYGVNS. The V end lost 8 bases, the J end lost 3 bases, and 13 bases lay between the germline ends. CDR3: CASCYGGHTEAFF. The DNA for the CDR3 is TGTGCCAGCTGCTATGGGGGACACACTGAAGCTTTCTTT.

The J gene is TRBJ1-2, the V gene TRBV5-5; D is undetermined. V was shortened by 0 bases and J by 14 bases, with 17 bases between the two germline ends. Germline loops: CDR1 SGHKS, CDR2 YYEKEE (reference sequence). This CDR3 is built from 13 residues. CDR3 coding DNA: TGTGCCAGCAGCTTGGTTCCGCGGGCGGTGGTGACCTTC. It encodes CASSLVPRAVVTF.

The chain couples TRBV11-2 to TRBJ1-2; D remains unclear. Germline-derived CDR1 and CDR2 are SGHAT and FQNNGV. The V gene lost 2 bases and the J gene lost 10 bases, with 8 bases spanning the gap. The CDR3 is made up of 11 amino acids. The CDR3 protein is CASSLRPDYTF. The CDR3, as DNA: TGTGCCAGCAGCTTACGGCCTGACTACACCTTC.

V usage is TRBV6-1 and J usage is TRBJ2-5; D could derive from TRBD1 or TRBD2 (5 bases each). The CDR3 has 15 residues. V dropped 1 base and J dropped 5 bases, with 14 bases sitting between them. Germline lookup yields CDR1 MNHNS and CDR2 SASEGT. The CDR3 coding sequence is TGTGCCAGCAGTGAAGGGGCACCGAGGGGTGAGACCCAGTACTTC. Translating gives CASSEGAPRGETQYF.

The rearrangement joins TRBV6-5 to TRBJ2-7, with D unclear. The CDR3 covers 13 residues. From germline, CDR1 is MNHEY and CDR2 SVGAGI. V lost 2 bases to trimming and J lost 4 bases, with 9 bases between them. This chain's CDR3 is CASSYREGYEQYF. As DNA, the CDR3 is TGTGCCAGCAGTTACAGGGAAGGATACGAGCAGTACTTC.

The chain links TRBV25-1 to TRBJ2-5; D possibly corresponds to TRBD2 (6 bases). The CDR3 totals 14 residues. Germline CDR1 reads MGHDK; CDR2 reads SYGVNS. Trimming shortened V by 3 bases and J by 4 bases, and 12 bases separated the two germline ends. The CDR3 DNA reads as TGTGCCAGCAGTGATCCGACTAGGACAGAGACCCAGTACTTC. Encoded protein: CASSDPTRTETQYF.

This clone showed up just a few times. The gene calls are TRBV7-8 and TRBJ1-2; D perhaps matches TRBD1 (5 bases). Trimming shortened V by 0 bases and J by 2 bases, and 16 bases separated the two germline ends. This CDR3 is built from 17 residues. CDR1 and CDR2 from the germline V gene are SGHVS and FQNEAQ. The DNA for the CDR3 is TGTGCCAGCAGCTTAGCCGCCCCGGGACCTATAAACTATGGCTACACCTTC. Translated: CASSLAAPGPINYGYTF.

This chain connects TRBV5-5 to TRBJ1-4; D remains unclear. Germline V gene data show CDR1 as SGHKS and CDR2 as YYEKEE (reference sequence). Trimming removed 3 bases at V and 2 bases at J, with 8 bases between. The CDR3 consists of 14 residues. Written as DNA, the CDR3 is TGTGCCAGCAGCTATTGGCCCACTAATGAAAAACTGTTTTTT. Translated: CASSYWPTNEKLFF.

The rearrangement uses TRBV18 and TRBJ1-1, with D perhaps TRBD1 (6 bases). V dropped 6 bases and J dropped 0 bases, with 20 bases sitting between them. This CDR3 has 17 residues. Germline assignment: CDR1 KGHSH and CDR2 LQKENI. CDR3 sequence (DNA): TGTGCCAGCTCCCTCGTAGGTGGGGGGCCAATGAACACTGAAGCTTTCTTT. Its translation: CASSLVGGGPMNTEAFF.

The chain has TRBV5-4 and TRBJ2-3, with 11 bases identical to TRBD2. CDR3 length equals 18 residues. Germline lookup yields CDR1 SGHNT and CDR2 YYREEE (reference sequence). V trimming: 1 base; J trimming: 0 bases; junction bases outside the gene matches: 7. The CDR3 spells CASSLRGLADKSTDTQYF. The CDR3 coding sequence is TGTGCCAGCAGCTTGAGGGGACTAGCGGACAAAAGCACAGATACGCAGTATTTT.

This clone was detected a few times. CDR3 loop: CSVEGPGQDEKLFF. CDR3 in DNA: TGCAGCGTTGAAGGTCCGGGACAGGATGAAAAACTGTTTTTT. The chain employs TRBV29-1 and TRBJ1-4, with TRBD1 matching over 8 bases. There are 14 residues in the CDR3. Germline V CDR1 and CDR2: SQVTM, ANQGSEA. With 1 base clipped from V and 6 bases from J, the junction kept 4 bases outside the gene matches.

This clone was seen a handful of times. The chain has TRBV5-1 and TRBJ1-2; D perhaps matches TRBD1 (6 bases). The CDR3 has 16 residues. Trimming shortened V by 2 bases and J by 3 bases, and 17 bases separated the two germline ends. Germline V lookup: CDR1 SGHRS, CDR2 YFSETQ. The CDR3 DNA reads TGCGCCAGCAGCTTATCCACAGGGTACAATTACTATGGCTACACCTTC. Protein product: CASSLSTGYNYYGYTF.